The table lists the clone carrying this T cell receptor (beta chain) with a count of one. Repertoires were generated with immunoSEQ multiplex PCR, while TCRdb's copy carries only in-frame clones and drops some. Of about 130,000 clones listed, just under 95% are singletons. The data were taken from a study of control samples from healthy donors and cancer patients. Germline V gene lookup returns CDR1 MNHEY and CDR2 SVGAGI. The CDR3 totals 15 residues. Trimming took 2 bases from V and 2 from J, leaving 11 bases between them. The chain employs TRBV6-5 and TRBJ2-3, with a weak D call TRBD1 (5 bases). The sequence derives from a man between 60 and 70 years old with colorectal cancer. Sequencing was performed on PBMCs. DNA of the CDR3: TGTGCCAGCAGTTACGGGCAGGGCCCCACAGATACGCAGTATTTT. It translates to CASSYGQGPTDTQYF.